Below, 3 T cell receptor beta chains from the same sample are listed, as sequenced in a study of CD8+CD57+ T cells in acquired aplastic anemia. Genomic DNA templated the TCR beta VDJ and CDR3 profiling. TCRdb re-called the reads through MiXCR, storing one row per CDR3 protein. The data contain hundreds of thousands of distinct CDR3 sequences, around 32% of them seen just once; the ten biggest clones take up 0.82%. Patients chosen for sequencing had CD8+CD57+ cells that had expanded, as shown by flow cytometry. Sequencing was done on a sample of sorted CD4+, CD8+, or CD8+CD57+ T cells (not recorded which) from PBMCs. The receptors were sampled from a human donor with aplastic anemia.

CDR3 loop: CASSFGTGGQETQYF. CDR3 bases: TGTGCCAGCAGCTTCGGGACTGGGGGCCAAGAGACCCAGTACTTC. The chain is built from TRBV11-2 and TRBJ2-5, with TRBD2 as a possible D gene (6 bases). V was shortened by 3 bases and J by 1 base, with 12 bases between the two germline ends. The germline gives CDR1 SGHAT, CDR2 FQNNGV. CDR3 length: 15 amino acids.

The V call is TRBV7-3, the J call TRBJ2-1; 7 bases align to TRBD1. V gave up 8 bases and J gave up 5 bases; unmatched junction bases: 6. CDR1 SGHTA and CDR2 FQGTGA come from the germline V gene. The CDR3 is made up of 13 amino acids. The CDR3 region is CASSEGANNEQFF. CDR3 DNA sequence: TGTGCCAGCTCTGAGGGGGCCAACAATGAGCAGTTCTTC.

This clonotype was picked up many times. The J gene is TRBJ2-1, the V gene TRBV24-1, with 7 bases fitting TRBD2. Germline CDR1 reads KGHDR; CDR2 reads SFDVKD. The trim removed 2 bases at V and 1 base at J, leaving 1 base unmatched. The CDR3 consists of 15 residues. The CDR3 spells CATSDWGGSYNEQFF. CDR3 DNA sequence: TGTGCCACCAGTGATTGGGGGGGGTCCTACAATGAGCAGTTCTTC.